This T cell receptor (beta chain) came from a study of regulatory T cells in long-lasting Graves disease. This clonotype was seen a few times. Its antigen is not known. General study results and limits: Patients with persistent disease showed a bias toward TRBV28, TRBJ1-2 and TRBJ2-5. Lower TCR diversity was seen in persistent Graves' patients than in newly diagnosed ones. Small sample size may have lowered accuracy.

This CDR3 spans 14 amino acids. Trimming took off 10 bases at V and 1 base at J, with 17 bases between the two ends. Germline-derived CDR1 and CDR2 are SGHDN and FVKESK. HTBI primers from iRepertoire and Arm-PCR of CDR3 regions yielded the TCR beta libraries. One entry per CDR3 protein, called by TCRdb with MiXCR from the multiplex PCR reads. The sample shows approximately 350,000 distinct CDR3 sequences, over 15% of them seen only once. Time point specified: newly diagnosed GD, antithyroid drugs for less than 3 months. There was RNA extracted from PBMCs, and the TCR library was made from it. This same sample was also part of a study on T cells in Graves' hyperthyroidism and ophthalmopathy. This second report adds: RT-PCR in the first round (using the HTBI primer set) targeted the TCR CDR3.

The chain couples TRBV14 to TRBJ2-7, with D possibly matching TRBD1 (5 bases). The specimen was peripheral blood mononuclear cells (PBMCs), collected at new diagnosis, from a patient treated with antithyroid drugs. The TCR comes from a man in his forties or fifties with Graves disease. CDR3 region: CATQAGPGSYEQYF. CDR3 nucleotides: TGTGCCACTCAAGCCGGGCCAGGGTCCTACGAGCAGTACTTC.